This TCR beta chain stems from a study of sequential checkpoint blockade in melanoma. Between the trimmed V and J ends, which lost 0 bases and 6 bases, there was a span of 12 bases. The CDR3 has 15 amino acids. CDR1 SGHDT and CDR2 YYEEEE come from the germline V gene. Treatment in this sample: randomized to nivolumab then ipilimumab (arm A) or the reverse (arm B). Sequenced by immunoSEQ multiplex PCR; TCRdb stores in-frame clones only, minus some. The data contain about 9,200 clones, around three quarters of them singletons. This sample comprised CD8+ T cells sorted from blood (inferred from file names), obtained from a patient given nivolumab and ipilimumab in sequence. This sequence was found in a human donor with melanoma. The chain employs TRBV5-6 and TRBJ1-4, with D uncertain. CDR3 region: CASSLGQGLDEKLFF. The CDR3 DNA reads as TGTGCCAGCAGCTTGGGCCAAGGACTCGATGAAAAACTGTTTTTT.